This section outlines one T cell receptor beta chain sequence together with its context. This sample stems from a study of beta chain features in type 1 diabetes. Since all of the isolated RNA was reverse transcribed, expressed TCRB transcripts were what got sequenced. Naive, central memory and regulatory T cell samples averaged roughly 3.7 million immunoSEQ reads each. Sequenced by immunoSEQ multiplex PCR; TCRdb stores in-frame clones only, minus some. This table holds over 350,000 clones, about 15% found once. CDR1 and CDR2 (germline): SEHNR, FQNEAQ (reference sequence). The CDR3 is 16 residues long. V shed 1 base and J 6 bases; nucleotides not matched to a gene: 7. The authors obtained over 95% purity in all sorted populations.

V is TRBV7-9 and J is TRBJ2-7; 12 bases are shared with TRBD2. Sequenced sample: naive CD4+ T cells from blood. This clonotype was sampled from a woman aged 18-35 years in good health. The CDR3 DNA reads TGTGCCAGCAGCTTAGGACTAGCGGGAGTTAAGGGCGAGCAGTACTTC. Its protein product is CASSLGLAGVKGEQYF.